This T cell receptor (beta chain) was recorded in a study of sequential checkpoint blockade in melanoma. Study as a whole: About two dozen patients had matched tumor biopsies before treatment and at week 13 after nivolumab or ipilimumab alone. Study-wide results and caveats: T-cell fraction and clonality followed PD-L1 and CD8+ counts, not mutational load. Patients with week-13 increases in T-cell fraction and clonality benefited about 30 times more often.

Using immunoSEQ multiplex PCR, the repertoire was profiled, and TCRdb retains in-frame clones only, with some absent. The data hold 1,900 or so clones, with 20% to 25% observed a single time. By share, this clone counts as large (0.1 to 1%). The antigen is undetermined. Treatment here: randomized to nivolumab then ipilimumab (arm A) or the reverse (arm B). None of the patients previously received DNA-damaging chemotherapy. Germline lookup yields CDR1 LNHNV and CDR2 YYDKDF (reference sequence). The CDR3 contains 16 residues. V gave up 3 bases and J gave up 2 bases; unmatched junction bases: 6. The TCR was taken from a human donor with melanoma. The V and J genes are TRBV15 and TRBJ1-1; 10 positions agree with TRBD1. Material: tumor tissue (inferred from file names), obtained from a patient given nivolumab and ipilimumab in sequence. Here the CDR3 reads CATSRYRDRGNTEAFF. The CDR3 DNA sequence: TGTGCCACCAGCAGGTACCGGGACAGGGGAAACACTGAAGCTTTCTTT.